The 18 T cell receptor beta chains presented below share a single source sample, sequenced in a study of blood T cell repertoires in COVID-19. Sequenced by immunoSEQ multiplex PCR; TCRdb stores in-frame clones only, minus some. Among 99,000 or so clones, around 80% were seen once, and the ten largest hold 15% to 19%. Input material: peripheral blood. These receptors were obtained from an elderly woman with acute or convalescent COVID-19.

The J gene is TRBJ2-4, the V gene TRBV30; 7 nucleotides line up with TRBD2. The V segment lost 3 bases and the J segment 7 bases; nucleotides outside the gene matches: 9. Germline-derived CDR1 and CDR2 are GTSNPN and SVGIG (reference sequence). This CDR3 has 14 amino acids. The CDR3 region is CAWSQGGSWNIQYF. CDR3 DNA sequence: TGTGCCTGGAGCCAAGGCGGGAGCTGGAACATTCAGTACTTC.

This clone has ten or more counts. The chain carries TRBV4-2 and TRBJ1-2; maybe TRBD1 (5 bases). The germline V gene encodes CDR1 LGHNA and CDR2 YNFKEQ. The CDR3 length is 14 residues. V was trimmed by 0 bases and J by 7 bases, leaving 12 bases between them. The CDR3, as DNA: TGTGCCAGCAGCCAAGAAGGAGGGGTCCTTGGCTACACCTTC. Amino acid sequence: CASSQEGGVLGYTF.

This clone was seen a handful of times. The CDR3 DNA sequence: TGTGCCAGCCACGGGGGCAATCAGCCCCAGCATTTT. Translation: CASHGGNQPQHF. This chain joins TRBV5-8 and TRBJ1-5; no clear D gene. The V gene lost 7 bases and the J gene lost 2 bases, with 7 bases spanning the gap. Germline CDR1 SGHTS, CDR2 YDEGEE. This CDR3 has 12 residues.

This clone was seen just once. This sequence joins TRBV2 and TRBJ2-5; 8 bases map to TRBD1. The CDR3 sequence is 16 residues long. Germline CDR1 SNHLY, CDR2 FYNNEI. J was trimmed by 5 bases and V by 6 bases; bases with no gene match: 14. In DNA, the CDR3 is TGTGCCAGCAGCGGACAGGGAAGGGTCGGGACGGAGACCCAGTACTTC. Amino acids: CASSGQGRVGTETQYF. Looking up the rest from reference TRBV2 and TRBJ2-5 gives the full variable domain: EPEVTQTPSHQVTQMGQEVILRCVPISNHLYFYWYRQILGQKVEFLVSFYNNEISEKSEIFDDQFSVERPDGSNFTLKIRSTKLEDSAMYFCASSGQGRVGTETQYFGPGTRLLVL.

The chain couples TRBV3-1 (or the pseudogene TRBV3-2) to TRBJ1-5; no clear D gene. Trimming shortened V by 4 bases and J by 5 bases, and 9 bases separated the two germline ends. The CDR3 covers 13 residues. Germline assignment: CDR1 LGHDT and CDR2 YNNKEL (reference sequence). For the CDR3, the DNA is TGTGCCAGCAGCCTCCCGGGTTATCAGCCCCAGCATTTT. Amino acid sequence: CASSLPGYQPQHF.

The rearrangement joins TRBV5-1 to TRBJ1-1; D is unresolved. This CDR3 region has 13 residues. V was trimmed by 2 bases and J by 1 base, leaving 6 bases between them. CDR1 and CDR2 (germline): SGHRS, YFSETQ. The CDR3 protein is CASSFLRNTEAFF. The CDR3, as DNA: TGCGCCAGCAGCTTCCTCAGGAACACTGAAGCTTTCTTT.

Only one count was recorded for this clone. The chain uses TRBV19 and TRBJ2-7, with 9 bases that match TRBD1. The CDR3 runs to 16 residues. The germline V gene encodes CDR1 LNHDA and CDR2 SQIVND (reference sequence). Trimming took 4 bases from V and 2 from J; bases not matched to a gene: 9. The CDR3, as DNA: TGTGCCAGTAGTAAACAGGGGGCGGGAACCACCTACGAGCAGTACTTC. Residues: CASSKQGAGTTYEQYF.

The chain has TRBV5-4 and TRBJ2-7; 9 positions match TRBD2. There are 15 residues in the CDR3. From germline, CDR1 is SGHNT and CDR2 YYREEE (reference sequence). Losses at the gene ends were 3 bases for V and 4 bases for J; bases not matched to a gene: 8. The CDR3 here is CASSSSGGNKYEQYV. CDR3 DNA: TGTGCCAGCAGCTCAAGCGGGGGGAACAAGTACGAGCAGTACGTC.

CDR3 nucleotides: TGTGCCAGCAGCCTTCGAGTAGCGGGACGCACAGATACGCAGTATTTT. It codes for CASSLRVAGRTDTQYF. The chain carries TRBV11-3 and TRBJ2-3, with 8 bases lining up with TRBD2. J lost 1 base, V lost 5 bases, and 8 bases had no gene match. From germline, CDR1 is SGHNT and CDR2 YENEEA. CDR3 length equals 16 residues.

This rearrangement joins TRBV28 to TRBJ1-5; a weak D match, TRBD1 (6 bases). CDR3 size: 13 residues. V was shortened by 7 bases and J by 5 bases, with 12 bases between the two germline ends. In germline, CDR1 is MDHEN, CDR2 SYDVKM. The CDR3 coding sequence is TGTGCCAGCACCACCCCAGGGGATCAGCCCCAGCATTTT. It specifies CASTTPGDQPQHF.

The table lists this clone with a count of one. This chain links TRBV28 with TRBJ1-2; 8 bases fit TRBD1. The CDR3 is made up of 12 amino acids. The germline gives CDR1 MDHEN, CDR2 SYDVKM. With 5 bases clipped from V and 6 bases from J, the junction kept 2 bases outside the gene matches. The CDR3 spells CASSQGQDGYTF. The CDR3 DNA is TGTGCCAGCAGTCAGGGACAGGATGGCTACACCTTC.

This chain connects TRBV28 to TRBJ1-4; 7 nucleotides line up with TRBD1. This CDR3 is built from 16 residues. V lost 1 base and J lost 5; bases outside the gene matches: 7. Germline-derived CDR1 and CDR2 are MDHEN and SYDVKM. Here the CDR3 DNA reads TGTGCCAGCAGTTTATCCACCGGAGGGGGCAATGAAAAACTGTTTTTT. Its protein is CASSLSTGGGNEKLFF. The whole variable domain, filled in from reference TRBV28 and TRBJ1-4, reads DVKVTQSSRYLVKRTGEKVFLECVQDMDHENMFWYRQDPGLGLRLIYFSYDVKMKEKGDIPEGYSVSREKKERFSLILESASTNQTSMYLCASSLSTGGGNEKLFFGSGTQLSVL.

The rearrangement joins TRBV27 to TRBJ2-7, with a possible D match to TRBD2 (6 bases). The length of the CDR3 is 14 residues. Germline V CDR1 and CDR2: MNHEY, SMNVEV (reference sequence). The V end lost 3 bases, the J end lost 0 bases, and 9 bases lay between the germline ends. Here the CDR3 DNA reads TGTGCCAGCAGTTTCGGGGGAGCCTCCTACGAGCAGTACTTC. Protein sequence: CASSFGGASYEQYF.

The chain is built from TRBV19 and TRBJ2-4, with TRBD1 matching 12 bases. This CDR3 has 19 amino acids. J was trimmed by 2 bases and V by 5 bases; bases with no gene match: 13. Germline assignment: CDR1 LNHDA and CDR2 SQIVND (reference sequence). The CDR3 DNA is TGTGCCAGTAGTGAGGGACAGGGGGCGGCTAAGGCTTCCAAAAACATTCAGTACTTC. This encodes CASSEGQGAAKASKNIQYF.

The genes are TRBV5-4 and TRBJ2-3, with 15 bases fitting TRBD2. The V gene's germline CDR1 is SGHNT and CDR2 YYREEE (reference sequence). J lost 5 bases, V lost 2 bases, and 3 bases had no gene match. CDR3 length: 16 residues. The CDR3 reads CASSFPGLAGGDTQYF. Here the CDR3 DNA reads TGTGCCAGCAGCTTCCCGGGACTAGCGGGAGGAGATACGCAGTATTTT.

The chain carries TRBV18 and TRBJ2-1; TRBD1 matches 10 bases. In germline, CDR1 is KGHSH, CDR2 LQKENI. The CDR3 sequence is 15 residues long. The junction had 5 bases not matched to a gene; V was cut back by 3 bases and J by 6 bases. CDR3 loop: CASSPGTGDGNEQFF. The CDR3 DNA reads as TGTGCCAGCTCACCTGGGACAGGGGATGGCAATGAGCAGTTCTTC.

This chain uses TRBV7-9 with TRBJ2-5; 8 nucleotides align to TRBD1. CDR3 length: 14 amino acids. The V gene end was trimmed by 4 bases and the J gene end by 5 bases; junction bases not matched to a gene: 6. Germline lookup yields CDR1 SEHNR and CDR2 FQNEAQ (reference sequence). In DNA form, the CDR3 reads TGTGCCAGCAGCTCCGCAGGGGGCTGGGAGACCCAGTACTTC. As protein: CASSSAGGWETQYF.

The chain links TRBV3-1 (or the pseudogene TRBV3-2) to TRBJ2-2, with TRBD2 matching 8 bases. V dropped 0 bases and J dropped 5; count of bases not matched to a gene: 8. CDR3 length: 17 residues. CDR1 is LGHDT and CDR2 is YNNKEL in the germline V gene (reference sequence). The CDR3 DNA is TGTGCCAGCAGCCAAGATTCAAGCGGGAGCCGGACCGGGGAGCTGTTTTTT. Protein product: CASSQDSSGSRTGELFF.